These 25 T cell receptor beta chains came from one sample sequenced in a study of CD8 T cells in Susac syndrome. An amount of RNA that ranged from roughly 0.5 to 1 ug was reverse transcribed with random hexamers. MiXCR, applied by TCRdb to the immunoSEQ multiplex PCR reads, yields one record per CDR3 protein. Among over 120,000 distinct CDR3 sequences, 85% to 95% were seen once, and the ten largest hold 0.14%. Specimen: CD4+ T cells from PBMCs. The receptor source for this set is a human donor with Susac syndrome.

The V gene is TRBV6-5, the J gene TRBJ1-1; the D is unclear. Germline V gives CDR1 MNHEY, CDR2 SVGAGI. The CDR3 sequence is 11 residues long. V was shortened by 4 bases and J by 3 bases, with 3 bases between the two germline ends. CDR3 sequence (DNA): TGTGCCAGCAGTTCCTACACTGAAGCTTTCTTT. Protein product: CASSSYTEAFF.

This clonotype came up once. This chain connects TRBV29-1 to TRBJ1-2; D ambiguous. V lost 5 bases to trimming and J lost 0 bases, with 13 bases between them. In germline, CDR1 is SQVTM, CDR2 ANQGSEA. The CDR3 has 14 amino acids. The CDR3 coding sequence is TGCAGCGTTTTCCAAGGGCCCACTAACTATGGCTACACCTTC. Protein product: CSVFQGPTNYGYTF.

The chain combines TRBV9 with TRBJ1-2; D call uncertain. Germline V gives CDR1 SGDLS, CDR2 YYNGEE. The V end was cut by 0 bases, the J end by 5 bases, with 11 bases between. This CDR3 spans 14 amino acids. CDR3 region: CASSVATGGYGYTF. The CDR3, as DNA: TGTGCCAGCAGCGTAGCTACGGGAGGATATGGCTACACCTTC.

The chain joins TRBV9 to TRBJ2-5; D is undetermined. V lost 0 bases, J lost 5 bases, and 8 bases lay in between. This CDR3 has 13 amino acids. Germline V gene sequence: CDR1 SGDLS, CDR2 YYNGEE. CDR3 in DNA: TGTGCCAGCAGCGTAGCCCAGGCTGAGACCCAGTACTTC. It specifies CASSVAQAETQYF.

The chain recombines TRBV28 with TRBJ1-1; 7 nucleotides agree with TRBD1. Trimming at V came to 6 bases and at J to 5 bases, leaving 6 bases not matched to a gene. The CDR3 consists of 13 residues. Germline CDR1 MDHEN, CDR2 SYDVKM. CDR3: CASRTTGRTEAFF. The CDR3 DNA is TGTGCCAGCAGGACGACAGGGCGGACTGAAGCTTTCTTT.

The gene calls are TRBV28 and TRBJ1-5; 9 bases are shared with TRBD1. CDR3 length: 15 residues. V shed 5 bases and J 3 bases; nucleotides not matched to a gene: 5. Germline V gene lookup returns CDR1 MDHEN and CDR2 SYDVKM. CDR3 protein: CASSEGTGNNQPQHF. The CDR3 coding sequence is TGTGCCAGCAGTGAGGGGACAGGGAACAATCAGCCCCAGCATTTT.

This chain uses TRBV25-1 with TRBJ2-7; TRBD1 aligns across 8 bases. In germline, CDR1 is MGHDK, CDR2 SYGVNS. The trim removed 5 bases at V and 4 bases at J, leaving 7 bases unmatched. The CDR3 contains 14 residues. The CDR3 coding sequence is TGTGCCAGCAGTCCCACGGACAGGGAGTACGAGCAGTACTTC. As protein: CASSPTDREYEQYF.

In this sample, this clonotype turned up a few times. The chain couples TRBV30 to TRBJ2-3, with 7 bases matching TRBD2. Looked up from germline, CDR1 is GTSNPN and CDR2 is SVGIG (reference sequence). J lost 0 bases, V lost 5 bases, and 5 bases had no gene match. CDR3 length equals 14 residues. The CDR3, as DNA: TGTGCCTGGCAGCGGGACCTTAGCACAGATACGCAGTATTTT. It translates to CAWQRDLSTDTQYF.

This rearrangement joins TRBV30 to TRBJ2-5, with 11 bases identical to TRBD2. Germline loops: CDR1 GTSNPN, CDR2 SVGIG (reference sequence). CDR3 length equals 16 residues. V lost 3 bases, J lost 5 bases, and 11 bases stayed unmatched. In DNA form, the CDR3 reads TGTGCCTGGAGACTGGGGACTAGCGGTTCTCAGGAGACCCAGTACTTC. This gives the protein CAWRLGTSGSQETQYF.

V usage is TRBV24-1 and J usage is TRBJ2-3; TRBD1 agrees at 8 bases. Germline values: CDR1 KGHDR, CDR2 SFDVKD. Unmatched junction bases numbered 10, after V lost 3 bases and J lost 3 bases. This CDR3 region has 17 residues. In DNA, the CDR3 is TGTGCCACCAGTGATCGGACAGGGACATCTGGAACAGATACGCAGTATTTT. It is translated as CATSDRTGTSGTDTQYF.

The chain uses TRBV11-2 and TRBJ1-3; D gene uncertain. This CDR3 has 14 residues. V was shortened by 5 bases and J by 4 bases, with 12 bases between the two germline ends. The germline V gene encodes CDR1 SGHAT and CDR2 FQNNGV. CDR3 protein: CASSPTTGGNTIYF. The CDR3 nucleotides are TGTGCCAGCAGCCCGACTACTGGCGGAAACACCATATATTTT.

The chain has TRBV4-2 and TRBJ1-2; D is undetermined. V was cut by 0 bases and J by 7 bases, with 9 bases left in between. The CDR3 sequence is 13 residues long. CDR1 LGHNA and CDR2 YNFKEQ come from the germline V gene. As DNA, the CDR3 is TGTGCCAGCAGCCAAGAGGTCGCAGGTGGCTACACCTTC. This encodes CASSQEVAGGYTF.

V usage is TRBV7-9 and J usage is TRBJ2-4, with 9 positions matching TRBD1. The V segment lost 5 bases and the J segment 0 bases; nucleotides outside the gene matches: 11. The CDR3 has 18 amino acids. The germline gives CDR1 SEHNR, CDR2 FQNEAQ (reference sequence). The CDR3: CASSHTFDRGSAKNIQYF. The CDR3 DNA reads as TGTGCCAGCAGCCACACCTTCGACAGGGGGTCAGCCAAAAACATTCAGTACTTC.

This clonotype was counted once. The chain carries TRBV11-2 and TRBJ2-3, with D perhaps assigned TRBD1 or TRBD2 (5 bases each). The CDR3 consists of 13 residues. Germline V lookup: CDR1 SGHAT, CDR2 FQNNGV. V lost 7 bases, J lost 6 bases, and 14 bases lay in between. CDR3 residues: CASNSGRVDTQYF. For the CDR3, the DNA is TGTGCCAGCAACTCAGGGCGGGTCGATACGCAGTATTTT.

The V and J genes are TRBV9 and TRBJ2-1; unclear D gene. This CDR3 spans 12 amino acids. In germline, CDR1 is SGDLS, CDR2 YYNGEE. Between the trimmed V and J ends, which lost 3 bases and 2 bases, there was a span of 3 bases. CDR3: CASSETYNEQFF. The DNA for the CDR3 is TGTGCCAGCAGCGAGACCTACAATGAGCAGTTCTTC. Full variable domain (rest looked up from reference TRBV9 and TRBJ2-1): DSGVTQTPKHLITATGQRVTLRCSPRSGDLSVYWYQQSLDQGLQFLIQYYNGEERAKGNILERFSAQQFPDLHSELNLSSLELGDSALYFCASSETYNEQFFGPGTRLTVL.

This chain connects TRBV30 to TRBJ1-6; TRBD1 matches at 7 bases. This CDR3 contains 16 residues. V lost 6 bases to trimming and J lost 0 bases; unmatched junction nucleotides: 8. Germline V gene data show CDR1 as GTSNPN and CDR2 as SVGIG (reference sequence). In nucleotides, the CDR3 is TGTGCCTGCCGAAGACAGGGCGGCTCCTATAATTCACCCCTCCACTTT. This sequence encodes CACRRQGGSYNSPLHF. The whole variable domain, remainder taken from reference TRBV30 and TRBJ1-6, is SQTIHQWPATLVQPVGSPLSLECTVEGTSNPNLYWYRQAAGRGLQLLFYSVGIGQISSEVPQNLSASRPQDRQFILSSKKLLLSDSGFYLCACRRQGGSYNSPLHFGNGTRLTVT.

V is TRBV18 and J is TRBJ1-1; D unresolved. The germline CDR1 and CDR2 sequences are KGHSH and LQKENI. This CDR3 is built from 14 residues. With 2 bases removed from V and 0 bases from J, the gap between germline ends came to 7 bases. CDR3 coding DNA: TGTGCCAGCTCACCAGGGTCGGTGAACACTGAAGCTTTCTTT. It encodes CASSPGSVNTEAFF. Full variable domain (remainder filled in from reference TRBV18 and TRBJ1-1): NAGVMQNPRHLVRRRGQEARLRCSPMKGHSHVYWYRQLPEEGLKFMVYLQKENIIDESGMPKERFSAEFPKEGPSILRIQQVVRGDSAAYFCASSPGSVNTEAFFGQGTRLTVV.

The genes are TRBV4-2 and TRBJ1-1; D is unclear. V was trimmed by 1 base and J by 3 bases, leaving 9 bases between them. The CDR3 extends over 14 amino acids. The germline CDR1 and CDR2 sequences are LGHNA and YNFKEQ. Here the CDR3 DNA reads TGTGCCAGCAGCCAAGGGGAGGGCTACACTGAAGCTTTCTTT. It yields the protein CASSQGEGYTEAFF.

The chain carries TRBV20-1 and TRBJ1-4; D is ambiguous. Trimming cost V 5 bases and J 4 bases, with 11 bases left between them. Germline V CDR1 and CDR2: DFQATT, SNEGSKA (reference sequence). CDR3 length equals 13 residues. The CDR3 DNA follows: TGCAGTGCTCCACGGACGGATAATGAAAAACTGTTTTTT. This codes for CSAPRTDNEKLFF.

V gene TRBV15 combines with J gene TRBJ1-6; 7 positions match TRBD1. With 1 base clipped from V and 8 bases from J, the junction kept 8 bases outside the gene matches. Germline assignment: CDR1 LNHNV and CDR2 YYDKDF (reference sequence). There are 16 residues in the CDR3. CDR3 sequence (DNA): TGTGCCACCAGCAGAGCCACAGGGGAATTTGATTCACCCCTCCACTTT. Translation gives CATSRATGEFDSPLHF.

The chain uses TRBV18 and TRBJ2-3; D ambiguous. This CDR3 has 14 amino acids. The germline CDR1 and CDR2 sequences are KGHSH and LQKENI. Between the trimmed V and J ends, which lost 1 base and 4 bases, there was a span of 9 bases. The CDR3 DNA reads TGTGCCAGCTCACCACGGTCGAGATCAGATACGCAGTATTTT. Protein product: CASSPRSRSDTQYF.

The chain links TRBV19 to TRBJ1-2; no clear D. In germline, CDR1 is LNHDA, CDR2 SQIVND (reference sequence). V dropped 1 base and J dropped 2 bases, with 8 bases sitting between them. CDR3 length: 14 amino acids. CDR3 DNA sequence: TGTGCCAGTAGTATAGTTCCCGGGAACTATGGCTACACCTTC. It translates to CASSIVPGNYGYTF.

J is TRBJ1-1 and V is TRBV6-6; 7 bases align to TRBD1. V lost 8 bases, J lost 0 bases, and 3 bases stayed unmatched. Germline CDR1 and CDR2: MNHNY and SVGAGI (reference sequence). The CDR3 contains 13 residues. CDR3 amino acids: CASLTGVNTEAFF. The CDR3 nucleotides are TGTGCCAGCCTAACAGGGGTGAACACTGAAGCTTTCTTT.

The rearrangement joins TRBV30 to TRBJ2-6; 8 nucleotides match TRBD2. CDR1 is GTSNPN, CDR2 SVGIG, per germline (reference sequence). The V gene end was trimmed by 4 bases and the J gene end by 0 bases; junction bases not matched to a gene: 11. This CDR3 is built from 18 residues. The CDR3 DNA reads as TGTGCCTGGAAATTGGGGACTAGTTTCCTCTCTGGGGCCAACGTCCTGACTTTC. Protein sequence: CAWKLGTSFLSGANVLTF.

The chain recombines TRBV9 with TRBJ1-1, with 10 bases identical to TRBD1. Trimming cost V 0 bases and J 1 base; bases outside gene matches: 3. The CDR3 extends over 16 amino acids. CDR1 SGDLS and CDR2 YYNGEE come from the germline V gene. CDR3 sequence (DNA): TGTGCCAGCAGCGTAGGTCGGGACAGGGGGAACACTGAAGCTTTCTTT. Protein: CASSVGRDRGNTEAFF.